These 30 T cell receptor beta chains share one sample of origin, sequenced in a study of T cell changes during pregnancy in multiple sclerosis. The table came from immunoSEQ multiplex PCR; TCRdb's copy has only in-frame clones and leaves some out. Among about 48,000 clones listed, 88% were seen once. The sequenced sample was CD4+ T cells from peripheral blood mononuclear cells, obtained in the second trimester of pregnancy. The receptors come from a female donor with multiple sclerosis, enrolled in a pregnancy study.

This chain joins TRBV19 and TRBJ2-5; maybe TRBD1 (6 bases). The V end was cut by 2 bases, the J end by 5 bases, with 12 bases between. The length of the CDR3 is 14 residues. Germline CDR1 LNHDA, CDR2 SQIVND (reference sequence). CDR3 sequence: CASSISRGLETQYF. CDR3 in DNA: TGTGCCAGTAGTATAAGCAGGGGTCTTGAGACCCAGTACTTC.

The CDR3 protein is CASSLVGNTDTQYF. The CDR3 region has the DNA TGTGCCAGCAGCTTAGTCGGGAACACAGATACGCAGTATTTT. The chain joins TRBV7-2 to TRBJ2-3, with D possibly matching TRBD2 (5 bases). The germline CDR1 and CDR2 sequences are SGHTA and FQGNSA. The CDR3 covers 14 residues. V was shortened by 1 base and J by 2 bases, with 7 bases between the two germline ends. The full variable domain, rest sourced from reference TRBV7-2 and TRBJ2-3, is GAGVSQSPSNKVTEKGKDVELRCDPISGHTALYWYRQSLGQGLEFLIYFQGNSAPDKSGLPSDRFSAERTGGSVSTLTIQRTQQEDSAVYLCASSLVGNTDTQYFGPGTRLTVL.

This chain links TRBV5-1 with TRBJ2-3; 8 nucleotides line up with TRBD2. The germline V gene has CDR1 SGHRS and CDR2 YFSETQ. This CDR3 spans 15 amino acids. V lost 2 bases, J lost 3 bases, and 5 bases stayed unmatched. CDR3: CASSFRTSKTDTQYF. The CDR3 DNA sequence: TGCGCCAGCAGCTTTAGGACTAGCAAAACAGATACGCAGTATTTT.

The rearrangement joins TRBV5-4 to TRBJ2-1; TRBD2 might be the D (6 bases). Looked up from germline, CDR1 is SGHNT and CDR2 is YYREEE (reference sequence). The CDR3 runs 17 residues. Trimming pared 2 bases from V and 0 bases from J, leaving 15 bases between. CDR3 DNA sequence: TGTGCCAGCAGCTTTATGCTGACGCGGGACTCCTACAATGAGCAGTTCTTC. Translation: CASSFMLTRDSYNEQFF.

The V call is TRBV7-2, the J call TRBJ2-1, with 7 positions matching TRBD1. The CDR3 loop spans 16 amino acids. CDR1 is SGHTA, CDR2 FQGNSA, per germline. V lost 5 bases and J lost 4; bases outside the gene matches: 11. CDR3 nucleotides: TGTGCCAGCAGCCCCTCTACAGGGGCCCCATACAATGAGCAGTTCTTC. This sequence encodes CASSPSTGAPYNEQFF.

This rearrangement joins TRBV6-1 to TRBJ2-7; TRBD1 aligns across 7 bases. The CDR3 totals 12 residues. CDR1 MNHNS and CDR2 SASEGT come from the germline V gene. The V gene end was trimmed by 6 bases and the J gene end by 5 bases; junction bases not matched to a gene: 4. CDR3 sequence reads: CASRNDRDEQYF. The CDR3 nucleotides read TGTGCCAGCAGAAACGACAGGGACGAGCAGTACTTC.

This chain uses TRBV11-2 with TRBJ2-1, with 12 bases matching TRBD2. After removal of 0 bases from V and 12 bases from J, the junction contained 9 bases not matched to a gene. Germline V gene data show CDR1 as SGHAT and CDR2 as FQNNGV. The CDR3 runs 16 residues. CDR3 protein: CASSLDRLAGGGGQFF. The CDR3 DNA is TGTGCCAGCAGCTTAGATCGGCTAGCGGGAGGGGGGGGGCAGTTCTTC.

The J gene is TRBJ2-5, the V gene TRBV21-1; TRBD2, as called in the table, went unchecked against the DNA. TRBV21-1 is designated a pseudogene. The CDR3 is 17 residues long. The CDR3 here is CASSKGGSGDRQETQYF. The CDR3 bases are TGTGCCAGCAGCAAAGGAGGCAGCGGGGACCGTCAAGAGACCCAGTACTTC.

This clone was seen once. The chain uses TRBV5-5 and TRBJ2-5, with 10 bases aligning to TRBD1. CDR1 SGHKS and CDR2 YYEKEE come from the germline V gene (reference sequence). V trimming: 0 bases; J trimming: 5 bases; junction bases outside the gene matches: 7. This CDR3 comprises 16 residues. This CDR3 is CASSLDGDRGLETQYF. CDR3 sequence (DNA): TGTGCCAGCAGCTTGGATGGGGACAGGGGATTGGAGACCCAGTACTTC.

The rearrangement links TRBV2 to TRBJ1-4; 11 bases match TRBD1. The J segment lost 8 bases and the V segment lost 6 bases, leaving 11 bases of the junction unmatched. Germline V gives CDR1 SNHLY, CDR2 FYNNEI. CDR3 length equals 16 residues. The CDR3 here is CASSAPGQGVLEKLFF. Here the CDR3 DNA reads TGTGCCAGCAGCGCCCCGGGACAGGGGGTATTAGAAAAACTGTTTTTT.

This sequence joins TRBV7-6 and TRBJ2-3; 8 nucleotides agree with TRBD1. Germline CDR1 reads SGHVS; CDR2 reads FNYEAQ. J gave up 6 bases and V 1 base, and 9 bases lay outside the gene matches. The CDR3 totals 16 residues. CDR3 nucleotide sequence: TGTGCCAGCAGCTTAGTAGGGGCAGGGGGCAAGGATACGCAGTATTTT. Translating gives CASSLVGAGGKDTQYF.

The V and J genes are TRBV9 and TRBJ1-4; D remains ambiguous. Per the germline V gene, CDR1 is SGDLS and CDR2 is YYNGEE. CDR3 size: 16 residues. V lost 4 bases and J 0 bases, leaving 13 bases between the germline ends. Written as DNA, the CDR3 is TGTGCCAGCAGCAGAGCAGGCCCTGCAACTAATGAAAAACTGTTTTTT. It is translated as CASSRAGPATNEKLFF.

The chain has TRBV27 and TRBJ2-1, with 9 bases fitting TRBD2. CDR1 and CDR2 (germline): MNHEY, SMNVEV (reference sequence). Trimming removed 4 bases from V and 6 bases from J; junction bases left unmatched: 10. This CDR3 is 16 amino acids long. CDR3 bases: TGTGCCAGCAGTTCCCCGGGCGGGAGGGCCATCAATGAGCAGTTCTTC. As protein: CASSSPGGRAINEQFF.

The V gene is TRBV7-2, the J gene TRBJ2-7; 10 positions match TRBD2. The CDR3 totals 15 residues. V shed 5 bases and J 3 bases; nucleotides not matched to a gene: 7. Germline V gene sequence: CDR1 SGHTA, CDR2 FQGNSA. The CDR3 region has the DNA TGTGCCAGCAGCCAACGGGCTAGCGGGAGCTACGAGCAGTACTTC. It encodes CASSQRASGSYEQYF.

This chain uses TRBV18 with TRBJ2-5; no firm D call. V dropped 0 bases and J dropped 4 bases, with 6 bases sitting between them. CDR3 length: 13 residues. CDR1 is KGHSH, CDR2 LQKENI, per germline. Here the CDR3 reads CASSPPSRETQYF. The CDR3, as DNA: TGTGCCAGCTCACCACCCTCCAGAGAGACCCAGTACTTC.

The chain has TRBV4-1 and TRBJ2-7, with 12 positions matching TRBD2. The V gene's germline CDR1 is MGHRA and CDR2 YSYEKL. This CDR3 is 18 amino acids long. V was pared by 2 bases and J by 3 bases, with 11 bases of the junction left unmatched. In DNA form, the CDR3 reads TGCGCCAGCAGCCAACGACTAGCGGGAGCGATCGATGACTACGAGCAGTACTTC. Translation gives CASSQRLAGAIDDYEQYF.

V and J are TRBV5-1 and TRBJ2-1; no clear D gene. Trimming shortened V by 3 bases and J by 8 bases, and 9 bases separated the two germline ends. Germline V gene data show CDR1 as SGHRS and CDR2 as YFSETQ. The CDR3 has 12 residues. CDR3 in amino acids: CASSSSADEQFF. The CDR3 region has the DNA TGCGCCAGCAGCTCATCTGCGGATGAGCAGTTCTTC.

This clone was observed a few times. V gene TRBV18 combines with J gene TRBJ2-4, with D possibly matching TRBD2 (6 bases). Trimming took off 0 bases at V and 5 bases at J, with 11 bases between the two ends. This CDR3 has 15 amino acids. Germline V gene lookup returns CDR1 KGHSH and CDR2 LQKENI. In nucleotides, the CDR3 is TGTGCCAGCTCACCACCGGCAGCGGGTCAAAACATTCAGTACTTC. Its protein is CASSPPAAGQNIQYF.

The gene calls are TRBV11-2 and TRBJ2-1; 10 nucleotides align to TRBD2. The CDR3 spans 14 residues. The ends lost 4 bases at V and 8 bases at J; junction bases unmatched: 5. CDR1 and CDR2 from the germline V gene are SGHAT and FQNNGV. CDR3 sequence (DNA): TGTGCCAGCAGCTATCTAGCGGGAGTTTATGAGCAGTTCTTC. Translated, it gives CASSYLAGVYEQFF.

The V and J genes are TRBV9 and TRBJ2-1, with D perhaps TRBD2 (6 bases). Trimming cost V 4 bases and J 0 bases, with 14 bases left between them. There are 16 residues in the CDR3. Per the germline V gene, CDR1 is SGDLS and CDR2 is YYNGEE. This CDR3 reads CASSTPSASSYNEQFF. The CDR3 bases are TGTGCCAGCAGCACCCCTAGCGCCAGCTCCTACAATGAGCAGTTCTTC.

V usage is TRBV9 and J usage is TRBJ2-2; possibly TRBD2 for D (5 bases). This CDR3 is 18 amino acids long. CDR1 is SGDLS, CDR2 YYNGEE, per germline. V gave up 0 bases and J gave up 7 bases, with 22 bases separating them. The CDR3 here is CASSVGPLTPGISGELFF. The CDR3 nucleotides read TGTGCCAGCAGCGTAGGCCCCCTCACACCGGGGATTAGCGGGGAGCTGTTTTTT.

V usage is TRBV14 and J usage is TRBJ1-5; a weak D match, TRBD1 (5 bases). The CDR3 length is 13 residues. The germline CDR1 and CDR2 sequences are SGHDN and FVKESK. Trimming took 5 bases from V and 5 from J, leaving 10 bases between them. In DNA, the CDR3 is TGTGCCAGCAGCAGGAGGGGTGATCAGCCCCAGCATTTT. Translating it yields CASSRRGDQPQHF.

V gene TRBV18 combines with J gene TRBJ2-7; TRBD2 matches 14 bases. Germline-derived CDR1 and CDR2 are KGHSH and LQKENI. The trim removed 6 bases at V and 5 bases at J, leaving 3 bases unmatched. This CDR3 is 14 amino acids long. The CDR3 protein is CASSSTSGRDEQYF. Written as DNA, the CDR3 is TGTGCCAGCTCGTCGACTAGCGGGAGGGACGAGCAGTACTTC.

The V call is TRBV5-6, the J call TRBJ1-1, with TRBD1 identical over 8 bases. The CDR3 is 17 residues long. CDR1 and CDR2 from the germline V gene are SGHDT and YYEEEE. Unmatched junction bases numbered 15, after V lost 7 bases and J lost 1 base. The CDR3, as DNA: TGTGCCAGCGCCAGAGTAGGGCAGGGGGCGCGGAACACTGAAGCTTTCTTT. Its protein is CASARVGQGARNTEAFF.

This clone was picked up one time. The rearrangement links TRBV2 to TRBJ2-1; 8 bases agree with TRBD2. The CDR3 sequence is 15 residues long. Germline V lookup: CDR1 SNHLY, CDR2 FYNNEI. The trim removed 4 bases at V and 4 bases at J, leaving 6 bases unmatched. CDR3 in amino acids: CASSGSGTPYNEQFF. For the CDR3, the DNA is TGTGCCAGCAGTGGTAGCGGGACCCCATACAATGAGCAGTTCTTC. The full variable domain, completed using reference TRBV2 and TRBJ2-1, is EPEVTQTPSHQVTQMGQEVILRCVPISNHLYFYWYRQILGQKVEFLVSFYNNEISEKSEIFDDQFSVERPDGSNFTLKIRSTKLEDSAMYFCASSGSGTPYNEQFFGPGTRLTVL.

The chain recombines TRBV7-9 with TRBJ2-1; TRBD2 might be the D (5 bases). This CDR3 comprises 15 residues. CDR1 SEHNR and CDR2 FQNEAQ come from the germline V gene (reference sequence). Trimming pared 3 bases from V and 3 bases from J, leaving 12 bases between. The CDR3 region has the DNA TGTGCCAGCAGCTTGAGAGGGTCCTACTACAATGAGCAGTTCTTC. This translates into CASSLRGSYYNEQFF. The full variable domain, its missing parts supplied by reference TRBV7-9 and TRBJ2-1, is DTGVSQNPRHKITKRGQNVTFRCDPISEHNRLYWYRQTLGQGPEFLTYFQNEAQLEKSRLLSDRFSAERPKGSFSTLEIQRTEQGDSAMYLCASSLRGSYYNEQFFGPGTRLTVL.

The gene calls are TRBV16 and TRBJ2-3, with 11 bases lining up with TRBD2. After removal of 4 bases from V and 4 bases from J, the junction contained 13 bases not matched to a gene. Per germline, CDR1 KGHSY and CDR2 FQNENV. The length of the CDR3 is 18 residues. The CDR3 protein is CASSRNPPTSGIADTQYF. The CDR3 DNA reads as TGTGCCAGCAGCCGAAATCCCCCGACTAGCGGGATAGCAGATACGCAGTATTTT. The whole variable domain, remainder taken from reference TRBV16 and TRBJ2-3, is GEEVAQTPKHLVRGEGQKAKLYCAPIKGHSYVFWYQQVLKNEFKFLISFQNENVFDETGMPKERFSAKCLPNSPCSLEIQATKLEDSAVYFCASSRNPPTSGIADTQYFGPGTRLTVL.

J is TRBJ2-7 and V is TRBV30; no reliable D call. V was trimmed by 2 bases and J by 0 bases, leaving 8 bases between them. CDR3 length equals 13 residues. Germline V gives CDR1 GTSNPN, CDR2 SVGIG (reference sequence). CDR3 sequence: CAWSSVRSYEQYF. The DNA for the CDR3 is TGTGCCTGGAGTTCGGTGCGCTCCTACGAGCAGTACTTC.

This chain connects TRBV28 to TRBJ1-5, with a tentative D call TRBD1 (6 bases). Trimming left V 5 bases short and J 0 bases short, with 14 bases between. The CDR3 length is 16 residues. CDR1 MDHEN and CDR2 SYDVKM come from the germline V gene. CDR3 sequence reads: CASSPVTGYSNQPQHF. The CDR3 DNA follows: TGTGCCAGCAGTCCAGTTACAGGGTATAGCAATCAGCCCCAGCATTTT.

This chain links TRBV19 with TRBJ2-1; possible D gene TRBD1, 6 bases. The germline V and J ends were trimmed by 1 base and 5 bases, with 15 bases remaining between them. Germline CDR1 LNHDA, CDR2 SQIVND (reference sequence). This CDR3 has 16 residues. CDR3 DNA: TGTGCCAGTAGTATAGTCTACAGGGAGTCGGACAATGAGCAGTTCTTC. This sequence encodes CASSIVYRESDNEQFF.